There are a few counts of the clone carrying this T cell receptor (beta chain). Its cognate antigen is unknown. cDNA synthesis used the whole RNA isolate, giving expressed TCRB sequences. The average read count of naive, central memory and regulatory T cell samples was approximately 3.5 million. Some clones are missing from TCRdb's copy, which holds only in-frame ones; the method was immunoSEQ multiplex PCR. The sample lists 200,000 to 300,000 clones, about 15% seen once, with about 0.019% in the top ten. This sample is drawn from a study of beta chain features in type 1 diabetes. Study-wide points: Across all four CD4+ subsets, people with type 1 diabetes showed modestly shorter TCRB CDR3s. Patients with type 1 diabetes carried fewer insertions and had more deletions at their VDJ junctions.

The J segment lost 1 base and the V segment lost 0 bases, leaving 5 bases of the junction unmatched. Germline values: CDR1 SGDLS, CDR2 YYNGEE. This CDR3 has 16 residues. Sequencing was done on a sample of naive CD4+ T cells from blood. The TCR sequence derives from a man aged 30-40 years with type 1 diabetes. The genes are TRBV9 and TRBJ2-5; TRBD1 aligns across 8 bases. Here the CDR3 reads CASSVEGRGLQETQYF. The CDR3 DNA follows: TGTGCCAGCAGCGTAGAAGGCAGGGGGCTCCAAGAGACCCAGTACTTC.